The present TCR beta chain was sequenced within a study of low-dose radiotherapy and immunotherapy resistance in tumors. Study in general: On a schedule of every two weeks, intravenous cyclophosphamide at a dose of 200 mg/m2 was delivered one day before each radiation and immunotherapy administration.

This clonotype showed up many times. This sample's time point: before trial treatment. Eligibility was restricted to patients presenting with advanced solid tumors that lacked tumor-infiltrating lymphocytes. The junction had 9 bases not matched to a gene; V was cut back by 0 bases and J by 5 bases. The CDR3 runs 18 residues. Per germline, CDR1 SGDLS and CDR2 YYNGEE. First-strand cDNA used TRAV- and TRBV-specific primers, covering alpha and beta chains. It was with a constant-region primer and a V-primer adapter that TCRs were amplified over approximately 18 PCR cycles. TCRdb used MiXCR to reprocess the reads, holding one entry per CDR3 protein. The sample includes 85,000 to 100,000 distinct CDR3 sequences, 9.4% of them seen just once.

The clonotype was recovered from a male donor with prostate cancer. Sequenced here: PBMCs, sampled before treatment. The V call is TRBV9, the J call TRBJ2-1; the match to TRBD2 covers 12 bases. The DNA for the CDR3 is TGTGCCAGCAGCGTAGGGCTAGCGGGAGGGCTGTTGGACAATGAGCAGTTCTTC. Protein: CASSVGLAGGLLDNEQFF.